These 5 T cell receptor beta chains share one sample of origin, sequenced in a study of blood T cells in healthy people across ages. A second PCR, run for about 7 to 11 cycles, used a sample-barcoded 5' primer plus a J-beta primer mix. TCRdb called the 5' RACE reads again in MiXCR, with one record for every CDR3 protein. Among approximately 290,000 distinct CDR3 sequences, around 27% were seen once, and the ten largest hold 29%. The sample comprised blood. The source of these receptors is a woman between 65 and 79 years old in good health.

A few counts support this clonotype. This sequence joins TRBV14 and TRBJ2-7; D remains unclear. The CDR3 extends over 12 amino acids. Trimming removed 5 bases from V and 7 bases from J, with 12 bases in between. Germline CDR1 reads SGHDN; CDR2 reads FVKESK. CDR3 region: CASSWFGDEQYF. The CDR3 DNA follows: TGTGCCAGCAGCTGGTTTGGGGATGAGCAGTACTTC.

A few counts support this clonotype. The J gene is TRBJ2-7, the V gene TRBV6-5; 9 nucleotides align to TRBD1. Germline V gene data show CDR1 as MNHEY and CDR2 as SVGAGI. The CDR3 has 14 amino acids. Germline trimming cut 5 bases from V and 4 bases from J; bases unmatched to any gene: 6. The CDR3 DNA reads as TGTGCCAGCAGTACCGGGACAGGGAGATACGAGCAGTACTTC. Translation: CASSTGTGRYEQYF.

This chain links TRBV6-6 with TRBJ2-2; 9 nucleotides agree with TRBD1. This CDR3 comprises 14 residues. Per the germline V gene, CDR1 is MNHNY and CDR2 is SVGAGI (reference sequence). Unmatched junction bases numbered 7, after V lost 7 bases and J lost 7 bases. The CDR3 loop is CASIMGQGGGELFF. The CDR3 coding sequence is TGTGCCAGCATTATGGGACAGGGCGGCGGGGAGCTGTTTTTT.

The table lists this clonotype with a few counts. The CDR3 bases are TGTGCCAGCAGCCAAGATCCCACCACTACGCAGTATTTT. Residues: CASSQDPTTTQYF. The V and J genes are TRBV3-1 and TRBJ2-3; D is unresolved. CDR1 is LGHDT, CDR2 YNNKEL, per germline (reference sequence). The CDR3 extends over 13 amino acids. V lost 0 bases, J lost 8 bases, and 9 bases lay in between.

The chain uses TRBV15 and TRBJ1-3; the D is unclear. V was shortened by 0 bases and J by 3 bases, with 6 bases between the two germline ends. Germline values: CDR1 LNHNV, CDR2 YYDKDF (reference sequence). This CDR3 has 14 amino acids. CDR3 residues: CATSRDRSGNTIYF. CDR3 DNA: TGTGCCACCAGCAGAGATAGGAGTGGAAACACCATATATTTT. The entire variable domain, with the rest obtained from reference TRBV15 and TRBJ1-3, is as follows: DAMVIQNPRYQVTQFGKPVTLSCSQTLNHNVMYWYQQKSSQAPKLLFHYYDKDFNNEADTPDNFQSRRPNTSFCFLDIRSPGLGDTAMYLCATSRDRSGNTIYFGEGSWLTVV.